Below are 16 T cell receptor beta chains sequenced from a single sample in a study of T cell changes during pregnancy in multiple sclerosis. Clones were read by immunoSEQ multiplex PCR, and TCRdb kept only the in-frame ones, dropping some. Among tens of thousands of clones, roughly 93% were seen once, and the ten largest hold under 3%. The specimen comprised peripheral blood, sampled in the second trimester of pregnancy. These receptors all come from a female donor with multiple sclerosis, enrolled in a pregnancy study.

This clone was counted once. The chain has TRBV7-2 and TRBJ2-7, with D maybe TRBD1 (5 bases). Trimming pared 2 bases from V and 1 base from J, leaving 12 bases between. The CDR3 spans 15 residues. Per germline, CDR1 SGHTA and CDR2 FQGNSA. The CDR3 nucleotides read TGTGCCAGCAGCTTAAGTAAACAGGTTTCCTACGAGCAGTACTTC. This encodes CASSLSKQVSYEQYF.

The chain joins TRBV6-6 to TRBJ2-3, with D unclear. The CDR3 extends over 16 amino acids. Germline CDR1 is MNHNY and CDR2 is SVGAGI (reference sequence). V gave up 7 bases and J gave up 0 bases, with 17 bases separating them. For the CDR3, the DNA is TGTGCCAGCACTAAAGTCCTCAGACTGAGCACAGATACGCAGTATTTT. Its protein is CASTKVLRLSTDTQYF.

This clone has just one count. The chain couples TRBV11-2 to TRBJ1-6; TRBD1 aligns across 9 bases. Trimming removed 5 bases from V and 9 bases from J; junction bases left unmatched: 8. The CDR3 length is 15 residues. Germline assignment: CDR1 SGHAT and CDR2 FQNNGV. DNA for the CDR3: TGTGCCAGCAGCCAGGGACAGGGAATCGTTTCACCCCTCCACTTT. Protein product: CASSQGQGIVSPLHF.

J is TRBJ2-2 and V is TRBV9, with 8 nucleotides matching TRBD1. V lost 3 bases, J lost 3 bases, and 7 bases stayed unmatched. The CDR3 runs to 16 residues. Germline V gene data show CDR1 as SGDLS and CDR2 as YYNGEE. The CDR3 here is CASSAYLGQDTGELFF. The CDR3 coding sequence is TGTGCCAGCAGCGCATATCTGGGACAGGACACCGGGGAGCTGTTTTTT.

The rearrangement joins TRBV5-1 to TRBJ1-1; D may be TRBD1 (5 bases). Trimming took 4 bases from V and 3 from J, leaving 13 bases between them. The germline V gene encodes CDR1 SGHRS and CDR2 YFSETQ. CDR3 size: 14 residues. CDR3 coding DNA: TGCGCCAGCAGCGGGAGGCGGGGGGACACTGAAGCTTTCTTT. Protein product: CASSGRRGDTEAFF.

The chain joins TRBV4-1 to TRBJ1-2; unclear D gene. The germline gives CDR1 MGHRA, CDR2 YSYEKL. Between the trimmed V and J ends, which lost 4 bases and 6 bases, there was a span of 24 bases. This CDR3 has 17 residues. The CDR3 DNA is TGCGCCAGCAGCCGGCGTGAATGGGAGAGCCTAGAGAATGGCTACACCTTC. It is translated as CASSRREWESLENGYTF.

V and J are TRBV5-6 and TRBJ2-2; the match to TRBD1 covers 7 bases. This CDR3 is 14 amino acids long. The germline CDR1 and CDR2 sequences are SGHDT and YYEEEE. The V segment lost 3 bases and the J segment 6 bases; nucleotides outside the gene matches: 5. The CDR3 sequence is CASSSTGFSGELFF. The CDR3 coding sequence is TGTGCCAGCAGCTCGACAGGGTTCTCCGGGGAGCTGTTTTTT.

CDR3: CASSQDLRGELFF. In nucleotides, the CDR3 is TGTGCCAGCAGCCAAGATTTGAGAGGGGAGCTGTTTTTT. The V call is TRBV14, the J call TRBJ2-2, with unresolved D. Trimming removed 0 bases at V and 8 bases at J, with 7 bases between. This CDR3 contains 13 residues. Germline loops: CDR1 SGHDN, CDR2 FVKESK.

The CDR3 DNA follows: TGTGCCAGCAGCCGGGACAGGGGGGATGAAAAACTGTTTTTT. Translating it yields CASSRDRGDEKLFF. The chain recombines TRBV7-9 with TRBJ1-4, with 11 bases that match TRBD1. The V segment lost 5 bases and the J segment 6 bases; nucleotides outside the gene matches: 2. The CDR3 is made up of 14 amino acids. The V gene's germline CDR1 is SEHNR and CDR2 FQNEAQ (reference sequence).

The chain links TRBV2 to TRBJ2-7; 9 nucleotides match TRBD1. Germline V lookup: CDR1 SNHLY, CDR2 FYNNEI. With V trimmed by 0 bases and J by 3 bases, 15 bases remained unmatched. The CDR3 sequence is 19 residues long. In DNA form, the CDR3 reads TGTGCCAGCAGTGAAGCGGGAGATATACGGGACAGGGACAGCTACGAGCAGTACTTC. Its protein product is CASSEAGDIRDRDSYEQYF.

V usage is TRBV29-1 and J usage is TRBJ1-1, with a weak D call TRBD1 (5 bases). This CDR3 contains 13 residues. Germline V gives CDR1 SQVTM, CDR2 ANQGSEA. The germline V and J ends were trimmed by 6 bases and 6 bases, with 17 bases remaining between them. The CDR3 is CSVDRAGGPEAFF. DNA for the CDR3: TGCAGCGTGGACCGGGCCGGGGGTCCTGAAGCTTTCTTT. Full variable domain (remainder filled in from reference TRBV29-1 and TRBJ1-1): SAVISQKPSRDICQRGTSLTIQCQVDSQVTMMFWYRQQPGQSLTLIATANQGSEATYESGFVIDKFPISRPNLTFSTLTVSNMSPEDSSIYLCSVDRAGGPEAFFGQGTRLTVV.

This clone was counted once. The chain links TRBV7-2 to TRBJ2-7; D is undetermined. The CDR3 runs to 14 residues. Trimming took off 0 bases at V and 5 bases at J, with 11 bases between the two ends. Germline CDR1 reads SGHTA; CDR2 reads FQGNSA. In nucleotides, the CDR3 is TGTGCCAGCAGCTTAGCACGTGGCCCTCACGAGCAGTACTTC. As protein: CASSLARGPHEQYF.

This clone appeared a few times. The J gene is TRBJ2-7, the V gene TRBV14; D might be TRBD1 (6 bases). The CDR3 extends over 13 amino acids. V shed 4 bases and J shed 3 bases, with 10 bases lying between them. CDR1 is SGHDN, CDR2 FVKESK, per germline. CDR3 nucleotide sequence: TGTGCCAGCAGCCGGGGGCTAGTCTACGAGCAGTACTTC. This gives the protein CASSRGLVYEQYF.

This chain links TRBV11-3 with TRBJ1-1, with TRBD1 identical over 7 bases. After removal of 0 bases from V and 10 bases from J, the junction contained 14 bases not matched to a gene. Looked up from germline, CDR1 is SGHNT and CDR2 is YENEEA. This CDR3 spans 16 amino acids. This chain's CDR3 is CASSLDYPTTEGAAFF. CDR3 sequence (DNA): TGTGCCAGCAGCTTAGATTACCCTACAACGGAGGGGGCAGCTTTCTTT.

V usage is TRBV5-4 and J usage is TRBJ1-2, with D possibly being TRBD1 (6 bases). Germline V gives CDR1 SGHNT, CDR2 YYREEE (reference sequence). CDR3 length: 14 residues. Deletions cut 2 bases from V and 3 bases from J, with 11 bases between. Here the CDR3 reads CASSFLKGDYGYTF. The CDR3 DNA reads TGTGCCAGCAGCTTCCTAAAGGGGGACTATGGCTACACCTTC.

This sequence joins TRBV5-6 and TRBJ2-1; 12 bases are shared with TRBD1. Germline-derived CDR1 and CDR2 are SGHDT and YYEEEE. The CDR3 is 16 residues long. V shed 0 bases, J shed 7 bases, and the junction held 5 bases outside the gene matches. CDR3 loop: CASSLEGTGGRNEQFF. As DNA, the CDR3 is TGTGCCAGCAGCTTGGAGGGGACAGGGGGCAGGAATGAGCAGTTCTTC.